Following are 7 T cell receptor beta chains from one sample sequenced in a study of cytomegalovirus exposure and HLA in healthy donors (dated by TCRdb to about 2017). Receptor libraries were prepared by the immunoSEQ multiplex PCR assay. The multiplex PCR relied on a mix of 60 forward primers for TCR Vbeta segments and 13 reverse primers for TCR Jbeta segments. As stored in TCRdb, this immuneACCESS dataset retains in-frame rearrangements with V and J assigned. A fraction of the clones does not appear; measured against another copy, unresolved V genes explain less than half of the discrepancy, and the remainder lacks a known reason. A total of 100,000 to 150,000 clones appear in this sample, more than 80% of them only once. The leading ten clones occupy 1% of the sample. Material for sequencing was PBMCs. These receptors were taken from a man between 35 and 55 years old in good health and CMV-seronegative.

The V and J genes are TRBV5-1 and TRBJ2-3; no firm D call. Trimming removed 6 bases at V and 0 bases at J, with 14 bases between. Germline lookup yields CDR1 SGHRS and CDR2 YFSETQ. The CDR3 sequence is 15 residues long. The CDR3 nucleotides are TGCGCCAGCACCCTGTATCCTTATAGCACAGATACGCAGTATTTT. Protein product: CASTLYPYSTDTQYF.

The chain has TRBV5-1 and TRBJ1-1, with D unclear. The CDR3 spans 16 residues. With 0 bases removed from V and 5 bases from J, the gap between germline ends came to 17 bases. Germline V gene sequence: CDR1 SGHRS, CDR2 YFSETQ. The CDR3 coding sequence is TGCGCCAGCAGCTTGGGGTTCCGGGTCCCGGGGACTGAAGCTTTCTTT. This codes for CASSLGFRVPGTEAFF.

Of note for this clone: The junction and the germline gene differ at one end; a read error may be behind it. The J gene is TRBJ1-2, the V gene TRBV5-8, with D uncertain. This CDR3 has 10 amino acids. Germline V gene data show CDR1 as SGHTS and CDR2 as YDEGEE. The CDR3 loop is CASRDYGYTF. CDR3 DNA sequence: TGTGCCAGCAGGGACTACGGCTACACCTTC.

This CDR3 reads CSAPIRGSSYNEQFF. In nucleotides, the CDR3 is TGCAGCGCCCCTATCAGGGGGAGCTCCTACAATGAGCAGTTCTTC. V gene TRBV29-1 combines with J gene TRBJ2-1; 7 bases align to TRBD1. V trimming: 7 bases; J trimming: 0 bases; junction bases outside the gene matches: 9. Germline V gives CDR1 SQVTM, CDR2 ANQGSEA. The CDR3 consists of 15 residues.

The V gene is TRBV5-1, the J gene TRBJ2-2; D is possibly TRBD1 (6 bases). The V and J ends lost 0 bases and 6 bases respectively, with 12 bases between them. The germline gives CDR1 SGHRS, CDR2 YFSETQ. CDR3 length equals 15 residues. The CDR3 spells CASSLDGGWAGELFF. For the CDR3, the DNA is TGCGCCAGCAGCTTGGATGGGGGCTGGGCCGGGGAGCTGTTTTTT.

The chain carries TRBV6-1 and TRBJ1-1; the D is unclear. The CDR3 consists of 13 residues. Trimming cost V 6 bases and J 1 base, with 9 bases left between them. CDR1 and CDR2 from the germline V gene are MNHNS and SASEGT. DNA for the CDR3: TGTGCCAGCAGGGTTACACCGAACACTGAAGCTTTCTTT. It yields the protein CASRVTPNTEAFF.

The chain is built from TRBV7-9 and TRBJ1-2, with TRBD1 matching over 9 bases. Germline V gene lookup returns CDR1 SEHNR and CDR2 FQNEAQ (reference sequence). The CDR3 length is 14 residues. The trim removed 3 bases at V and 4 bases at J, leaving 3 bases unmatched. The chain's CDR3 is CASSFGQGTYGYTF. DNA of the CDR3: TGTGCCAGCAGCTTCGGACAGGGGACCTATGGCTACACCTTC.